This T cell receptor beta chain was obtained from a study of OX40 agonist ivuxolimab in advanced cancers. Study-wide background: Patients were dosed intravenously with ivuxolimab at 0.01 to 10 mg/kg every 2 weeks. Of the participants, more than 35% had some prior anti-PD-1, anti-PD-L1 or anti-CTLA-4 therapy, which was allowed.

Trimming took 5 bases from V and 3 from J, leaving 11 bases between them. The CDR3 is made up of 14 amino acids. The germline gives CDR1 SGHVS, CDR2 FQNEAQ. Measured with immunoSEQ multiplex PCR; TCRdb has only the in-frame clones, and not every one. There are about 49,000 clones in the sample; about three quarters occur only once, and 7.9% lies in the top ten. The sequence came from an adult with an advanced solid tumor such as melanoma, head and neck, liver or kidney cancer. The sequencing used CD4+ or CD8+ T cells sorted from blood, collected in a trial of the OX40 agonist ivuxolimab. V and J are TRBV7-8 and TRBJ2-1; weak D call: TRBD2 (5 bases). CDR3 nucleotides: TGTGCCAGCAGCCCCAGCACTAGCTACAATGAGCAGTTCTTC. Its protein is CASSPSTSYNEQFF.